The 9 T cell receptor beta chains below all came from one sample that was sequenced in a study of metastatic and nonmetastatic thyroid tumors. TCRdb re-analyzed the PCR reads using MiXCR. The repertoire consists of 4,200 or so clones, with roughly a third occurring once and the leading ten covering around half. Patients were all untreated before their thyroid surgery. Material: adjacent normal tissue. The receptor source for this set is a male donor with papillary thyroid cancer or a benign thyroid nodule (not recorded which). Some clones in this sample may be carry-over from other donors' samples.

In this sample, this clone turned up a few times. The chain is built from TRBV6-1 and TRBJ2-7; D is ambiguous. The CDR3 spans 12 residues. Germline-derived CDR1 and CDR2 are MNHNS and SASEGT. V was clipped by 6 bases and J by 3 bases, with 9 bases between them. The DNA of the CDR3 is TGTGCCAGCAGCGACGACCGCTACGAGCAGTACTTC. It encodes CASSDDRYEQYF.

The chain links TRBV20-1 to TRBJ1-6, with 10 positions matching TRBD1. The CDR3 is 16 residues long. The V gene end was trimmed by 1 base and the J gene end by 6 bases; junction bases not matched to a gene: 6. Germline assignment: CDR1 DFQATT and CDR2 SNEGSKA (reference sequence). The CDR3 region has the DNA TGCAGTGCTAGAGTTGAGACAGGGGGCAGTAATTCACCCCTCCACTTT. Amino acids: CSARVETGGSNSPLHF.

The V gene is TRBV20-1, the J gene TRBJ2-1; 11 bases agree with TRBD2. V lost 3 bases to trimming and J lost 4 bases; unmatched junction nucleotides: 2. The CDR3 is made up of 14 amino acids. Germline V gene lookup returns CDR1 DFQATT and CDR2 SNEGSKA (reference sequence). The CDR3 is CSARGTSGYNEQFF. CDR3 nucleotide sequence: TGCAGTGCTAGGGGGACTAGCGGTTACAATGAGCAGTTCTTC.

The chain is built from TRBV7-3 and TRBJ2-5, with D possibly matching TRBD2 (6 bases). The CDR3 covers 20 residues. Germline V gives CDR1 SGHTA, CDR2 FQGTGA. With 5 bases removed from V and 4 bases from J, the gap between germline ends came to 32 bases. CDR3 in amino acids: CASSLQGGVAGGPGGETQYF. Here the CDR3 DNA reads TGTGCCAGCAGCCTCCAGGGTGGAGTAGCTGGAGGGCCCGGTGGAGAGACCCAGTACTTC.

This clone is classed as medium-sized. V usage is TRBV18 and J usage is TRBJ2-5; a possible D gene is TRBD2 (6 bases). V gave up 3 bases and J gave up 4 bases, with 15 bases separating them. Germline CDR1 is KGHSH and CDR2 is LQKENI. This CDR3 is built from 15 residues. In nucleotides, the CDR3 is TGTGCCAGCTCACCGGCCCTAGCGTCTGGAGAGACCCAGTACTTC. Residues: CASSPALASGETQYF. Variable domain in full (rest from reference TRBV18 and TRBJ2-5): NAGVMQNPRHLVRRRGQEARLRCSPMKGHSHVYWYRQLPEEGLKFMVYLQKENIIDESGMPKERFSAEFPKEGPSILRIQQVVRGDSAAYFCASSPALASGETQYFGPGTRLLVL.

CDR3 protein: CASRSRLENIQYF. The CDR3 region has the DNA TGTGCCAGCAGATCCAGACTGGAAAACATTCAGTACTTC. The chain uses TRBV12-3 or TRBV12-4 and TRBJ2-4; D is undetermined. The ends were cut back, 6 bases at V and 5 bases at J, with 11 bases in the middle. The CDR3 extends over 13 amino acids.

The V gene is TRBV7-2, the J gene TRBJ1-1; D unresolved. This CDR3 region has 13 residues. Germline loops: CDR1 SGHTA, CDR2 FQGNSA. Trimming took off 5 bases at V and 7 bases at J, with 14 bases between the two ends. The CDR3 DNA sequence: TGTGCCAGCAGCCACACAAGAAGGAATGAAGCTTTCTTT. Its protein product is CASSHTRRNEAFF.

This clone was seen only once. The chain links TRBV29-1 to TRBJ2-1; 10 positions match TRBD1. J gave up 4 bases and V 7 bases, and 22 bases lay outside the gene matches. CDR1 and CDR2 (germline): SQVTM, ANQGSEA. The length of the CDR3 is 19 residues. The CDR3 sequence is CSARVGQGGMGRQYNEQFF. The DNA of the CDR3 is TGCAGCGCTCGCGTAGGACAGGGGGGTATGGGGAGGCAGTACAATGAGCAGTTCTTC.

This clone was picked up a small number of times. The J gene is TRBJ2-7, the V gene TRBV20-1, with D perhaps matching TRBD2 (6 bases). V was cut by 0 bases and J by 6 bases, with 21 bases left in between. CDR3 size: 16 residues. Looked up from germline, CDR1 is DFQATT and CDR2 is SNEGSKA (reference sequence). CDR3: CSARDRREPRTTEQYF. CDR3 DNA sequence: TGCAGTGCTAGAGATCGCCGGGAGCCACGGACTACCGAGCAGTACTTC.